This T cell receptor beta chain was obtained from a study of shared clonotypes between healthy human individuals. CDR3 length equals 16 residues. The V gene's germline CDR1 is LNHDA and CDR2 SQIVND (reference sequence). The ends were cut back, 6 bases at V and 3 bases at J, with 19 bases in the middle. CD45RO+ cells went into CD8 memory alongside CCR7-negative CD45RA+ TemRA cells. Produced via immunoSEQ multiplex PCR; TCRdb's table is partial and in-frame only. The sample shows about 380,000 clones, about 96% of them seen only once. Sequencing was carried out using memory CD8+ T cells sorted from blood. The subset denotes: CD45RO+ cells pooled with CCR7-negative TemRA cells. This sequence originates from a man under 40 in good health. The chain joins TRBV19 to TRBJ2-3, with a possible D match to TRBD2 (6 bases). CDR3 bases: TGTGCCAGTAGGCAAGGAGGGGTATTTGGGACAGATACGCAGTATTTT. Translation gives CASRQGGVFGTDTQYF.